Each of the 21 T cell receptor beta chains below was sequenced from the same sample in a study of T-cell memory formation after mild COVID-19. TCRdb reanalysed the 5' RACE reads using MiXCR and keeps one entry per CDR3 protein. The sample shows around 340,000 distinct CDR3 sequences, approximately 15% of them seen only once. The sample was PBMCs or a T cell subset sorted from them (not recorded which). The receptor source for this set is a man between 18 and 35 years old who had mild COVID-19 (a few samples of this study predate the infection). Cell type and time point are not known.

The V call is TRBV13, the J call TRBJ2-7, with 15 bases that match TRBD2. Germline trimming cut 6 bases from V and 3 bases from J; bases unmatched to any gene: 6. The V gene's germline CDR1 is PRHDT and CDR2 FYEKMQ (reference sequence). This CDR3 has 16 amino acids. The CDR3 region has the DNA TGTGCCAGCAGGAGGGGACTAGCGGGGGGTCACTACGAGCAGTACTTC. This codes for CASRRGLAGGHYEQYF. Filled out from reference TRBV13 and TRBJ2-7, the complete variable domain reads AAGVIQSPRHLIKEKRETATLKCYPIPRHDTVYWYQQGPGQDPQFLISFYEKMQSDKGSIPDRFSAQQFSDYHSELNMSSLELGDSALYFCASRRGLAGGHYEQYFGPGTRLTVT.

This clonotype was seen only a few times. This chain connects TRBV12-3 or TRBV12-4 to TRBJ2-1; possibly TRBD1 for D (5 bases). With 5 bases removed from V and 15 bases from J, the gap between germline ends came to 14 bases. CDR3 size: 11 residues. CDR3 bases: TGTGCCAGCAGTCCAGGGAAAGCGCGGTTCTTC. This encodes CASSPGKARFF.

This clonotype was observed a few times. The V gene is TRBV12-3 or TRBV12-4, the J gene TRBJ2-5, with 10 bases aligning to TRBD2. Trimming took 5 bases from V and 7 from J; bases not matched to a gene: 13. This CDR3 is built from 16 residues. CDR3 sequence (DNA): TGTGCCAGCAGTGCCTCCGGGACTAGCGCCTGGGGGACCCAGTACTTC. Translated, it gives CASSASGTSAWGTQYF.

The chain couples TRBV18 to TRBJ1-3; D uncertain. The CDR3 totals 16 residues. Looked up from germline, CDR1 is KGHSH and CDR2 is LQKENI. Trimming removed 0 bases from V and 4 bases from J, with 13 bases in between. CDR3 in amino acids: CASSPPRATQGNTIYF. The DNA of the CDR3 is TGTGCCAGCTCACCACCGCGGGCGACCCAAGGAAACACCATATATTTT.

This clonotype appeared many times. The V gene is TRBV9, the J gene TRBJ2-5; 7 nucleotides align to TRBD1. Germline loops: CDR1 SGDLS, CDR2 YYNGEE. Losses at the gene ends were 1 base for V and 8 bases for J; bases not matched to a gene: 8. The CDR3 is 14 residues long. In DNA, the CDR3 is TGTGCCAGCAGCGTATGGCAGGGGGATGAAACCCAGTACTTC. Encoded protein: CASSVWQGDETQYF.

This clonotype appeared a few times. V is TRBV20-1 and J is TRBJ1-5; the match to TRBD1 covers 12 bases. V was clipped by 5 bases and J by 5 bases; unmatched bases: 1. Germline V lookup: CDR1 DFQATT, CDR2 SNEGSKA (reference sequence). The CDR3 totals 13 residues. CDR3 protein: CSAGTGGHQPQHF. CDR3 bases: TGCAGTGCTGGGACAGGGGGCCATCAGCCCCAGCATTTT.

V and J are TRBV25-1 and TRBJ1-6; D gene uncertain. V lost 2 bases to trimming and J lost 8 bases, with 4 bases between them. This CDR3 region has 12 residues. Germline loops: CDR1 MGHDK, CDR2 SYGVNS. CDR3 sequence reads: CASSEHYSPLHF. The CDR3 DNA reads TGTGCCAGCAGTGAACACTATTCACCCCTCCACTTT.

This clonotype was observed many times. The J gene is TRBJ2-1, the V gene TRBV5-1, with 12 bases aligning to TRBD2. The CDR3 loop spans 15 amino acids. Germline V gives CDR1 SGHRS, CDR2 YFSETQ. J lost 6 bases, V lost 3 bases, and 4 bases had no gene match. CDR3 amino acids: CASSSGLAGPNEQFF. In DNA form, the CDR3 reads TGCGCCAGCAGCTCGGGACTAGCGGGTCCCAATGAGCAGTTCTTC.

The V gene is TRBV9, the J gene TRBJ2-1; D gene unclear. The V end was cut by 0 bases, the J end by 0 bases, with 7 bases between. Per germline, CDR1 SGDLS and CDR2 YYNGEE. The CDR3 is made up of 15 amino acids. The CDR3 loop reads CASSVDLPSYNEQFF. In nucleotides, the CDR3 is TGTGCCAGCAGCGTAGATCTGCCCTCCTACAATGAGCAGTTCTTC.

V is TRBV5-4 and J is TRBJ2-7; unclear D gene. Per germline, CDR1 SGHNT and CDR2 YYREEE (reference sequence). The CDR3 spans 13 residues. The V end lost 1 base, the J end lost 6 bases, and 11 bases lay between the germline ends. CDR3 residues: CASSLSEIGEQYF. The CDR3 bases are TGTGCCAGCAGCTTGTCAGAGATCGGCGAGCAGTACTTC.

This clonotype has a handful of counts. The chain carries TRBV7-9 and TRBJ2-3; D may correspond to TRBD1 or TRBD2 (5 bases each). Germline CDR1 SEHNR, CDR2 FQNEAQ (reference sequence). Trimming removed 5 bases at V and 4 bases at J, with 19 bases between. CDR3 length equals 16 residues. The CDR3 region has the DNA TGTGCCAGCAGCCCCCGGGGTCCCGGGGCCCCAGATACGCAGTATTTT. As protein: CASSPRGPGAPDTQYF.

This clonotype was seen a handful of times. V usage is TRBV5-4 and J usage is TRBJ1-2, with a weak D call TRBD1 (5 bases). This CDR3 spans 14 amino acids. Germline V gene sequence: CDR1 SGHNT, CDR2 YYREEE (reference sequence). The ends were cut back, 0 bases at V and 8 bases at J, with 14 bases in the middle. The CDR3 loop reads CASSLGVRDEGYTF. CDR3 nucleotides: TGTGCCAGCAGCTTGGGAGTCCGGGACGAAGGCTACACCTTC.

This clonotype was observed a few times. The V gene is TRBV28, the J gene TRBJ2-7, with a weak D call TRBD1 (6 bases). The CDR3 runs 14 residues. Trimming left V 8 bases short and J 6 bases short, with 20 bases between. Germline-derived CDR1 and CDR2 are MDHEN and SYDVKM. This chain's CDR3 is CASAPGQGTGEQYV. The CDR3 DNA is TGTGCCAGCGCCCCCGGGCAGGGGACGGGCGAGCAGTACGTC.

This clonotype was seen ten or more times. J is TRBJ2-2 and V is TRBV9; 10 nucleotides line up with TRBD1. This CDR3 comprises 18 residues. V lost 4 bases and J lost 6; bases outside the gene matches: 15. Germline CDR1 is SGDLS and CDR2 is YYNGEE. CDR3 residues: CASSLTGQGRLDSGELFF. The CDR3 DNA is TGTGCCAGCAGCCTTACGGGACAGGGGAGATTAGACTCCGGGGAGCTGTTTTTT.

V is TRBV2 and J is TRBJ2-3; 7 nucleotides match TRBD2. This CDR3 is built from 14 residues. V gave up 7 bases and J gave up 1 base; unmatched junction bases: 5. Germline loops: CDR1 SNHLY, CDR2 FYNNEI. CDR3 amino acids: CASISSGGTDTQYF. DNA for the CDR3: TGTGCCAGCATATCAAGCGGGGGCACAGATACGCAGTATTTT.

This clonotype showed up just a few times. The gene calls are TRBV7-2 and TRBJ1-1, with D uncertain. Between the trimmed V and J ends, which lost 0 bases and 0 bases, there was a span of 17 bases. The CDR3 spans 18 residues. Germline V gene data show CDR1 as SGHTA and CDR2 as FQGNSA. Here the CDR3 reads CASSLAYPSDILNTEAFF. Here the CDR3 DNA reads TGTGCCAGCAGCTTAGCTTATCCGTCAGACATTTTGAACACTGAAGCTTTCTTT. The whole variable domain, filled in from reference TRBV7-2 and TRBJ1-1, reads GAGVSQSPSNKVTEKGKDVELRCDPISGHTALYWYRQSLGQGLEFLIYFQGNSAPDKSGLPSDRFSAERTGGSVSTLTIQRTQQEDSAVYLCASSLAYPSDILNTEAFFGQGTRLTVV.

The CDR3 DNA reads as TGTGCCAGCAGCCAAGCGGCTAGCGGGGACGAGCAGTTCTTC. This sequence encodes CASSQAASGDEQFF. The rearrangement links TRBV3-1 to TRBJ2-1; 9 positions match TRBD2. There are 14 residues in the CDR3. CDR1 is LGHDT, CDR2 YNNKEL, per germline (reference sequence). The ends lost 1 base at V and 10 bases at J; junction bases unmatched: 5.

This clonotype was counted a few times. The chain employs TRBV6-5 and TRBJ1-1; D call uncertain. The CDR3 spans 13 residues. Germline V gene lookup returns CDR1 MNHEY and CDR2 SVGAGI. V dropped 0 bases and J dropped 7 bases, with 9 bases sitting between them. This CDR3 reads CASSYSRRVEAFF. CDR3 bases: TGTGCCAGCAGTTACTCACGTCGGGTTGAAGCTTTCTTT.

Many counts were recorded for this clonotype. This chain uses TRBV3-1 with TRBJ1-1; no clear D gene. Germline V gene lookup returns CDR1 LGHDT and CDR2 YNNKEL (reference sequence). V was pared by 2 bases and J by 8 bases, with 12 bases between. The CDR3 loop spans 13 amino acids. The CDR3 protein is CASSQNTAGEAFF. The CDR3 nucleotides are TGTGCCAGCAGCCAAAATACGGCGGGAGAAGCTTTCTTT.

The chain recombines TRBV20-1 with TRBJ2-3; D tentatively reads TRBD1 or TRBD2 (5 bases each). The V and J ends lost 1 base and 4 bases respectively, with 15 bases between them. Per germline, CDR1 DFQATT and CDR2 SNEGSKA (reference sequence). The CDR3 contains 15 residues. The CDR3 here is CSARVRGPWPDTQYF. CDR3 DNA sequence: TGCAGTGCTAGAGTTCGGGGCCCATGGCCAGATACGCAGTATTTT.

The chain uses TRBV5-1 and TRBJ2-3; D may be TRBD1 (5 bases). In germline, CDR1 is SGHRS, CDR2 YFSETQ. V shed 4 bases and J shed 0 bases, with 9 bases lying between them. The CDR3 length is 14 residues. The CDR3 DNA is TGCGCCAGCAGCGCAGGGATTAGCACAGATACGCAGTATTTT. It specifies CASSAGISTDTQYF.